This TCR beta chain was captured in a study of cytomegalovirus exposure and HLA in healthy donors. Regarding the study as a whole: A later analysis found first-cohort TCR clusters tended to co-occur in the 90 to 150 validation repertoires.

Separation from the 666-subject first cohort characterized the roughly 120-subject validation cohort, to which the donors belonged. CDR1 is LNHDA, CDR2 SQIVND, per germline (reference sequence). The length of the CDR3 is 13 residues. V dropped 3 bases and J dropped 3 bases, with 8 bases sitting between them. Only in-frame clones appear in the TCRdb table, and some are missing; sequencing was by immunoSEQ multiplex PCR. The table lists about 160,000 clones, about 90% of them singletons, with 5% to 7% in the top ten. Note on this clone: What it recognizes is unknown.

The sequencing sample was made of PBMCs. The J gene is TRBJ1-2, the V gene TRBV19; D not certain. This receptor was obtained from a woman between 25 and 40 years old in good health and CMV-seronegative. CDR3 bases: TGTGCCAGTAGTATGGGCAGCTACTATGGCTACACCTTC. It codes for CASSMGSYYGYTF. The variable domain in full, with the rest retrieved from reference TRBV19 and TRBJ1-2, is DGGITQSPKYLFRKEGQNVTLSCEQNLNHDAMYWYRQDPGQGLRLIYYSQIVNDFQKGDIAEGYSVSREKKESFPLTVTSAQKNPTAFYLCASSMGSYYGYTFGSGTRLTVV.